The 21 T cell receptor beta chains presented below share a single source sample, sequenced in a study of blood T cells in healthy people across ages. A second PCR of about 6 to 12 cycles used a sample-barcoded 5' primer and a J-beta primer mix. In TCRdb, the 5' RACE reads were re-called with MiXCR into one record per CDR3 protein. The sample shows hundreds of thousands of distinct CDR3 sequences, about 62% of them seen only once. Sequencing input: blood. The receptors were sampled from a man aged 25-40 years in good health.

The chain links TRBV28 to TRBJ1-2; maybe TRBD1 (5 bases). The V gene's germline CDR1 is MDHEN and CDR2 SYDVKM. V was shortened by 6 bases and J by 1 base, with 18 bases between the two germline ends. CDR3 length: 16 amino acids. The CDR3 protein is CASRLAGGALNYGYTF. Written as DNA, the CDR3 is TGTGCCAGCAGATTGGCCGGCGGGGCTCTTAACTATGGCTACACCTTC.

This sequence joins TRBV7-2 and TRBJ1-6; possibly TRBD1 for D (5 bases). Trimming stripped 2 bases from V and 7 bases from J, with 15 bases between. CDR1 is SGHTA and CDR2 is FQGNSA in the germline V gene. The CDR3 runs to 16 residues. In DNA form, the CDR3 reads TGTGCCAGCAGCTTACAGGGAGGATTCAGGAATTCACCCCTCCACTTT. Residues: CASSLQGGFRNSPLHF.

The chain carries TRBV7-2 and TRBJ2-3; D gene unclear. Germline CDR1 is SGHTA and CDR2 is FQGNSA. The ends were cut back, 5 bases at V and 2 bases at J, with 8 bases in the middle. The CDR3 sequence is 13 residues long. CDR3 in amino acids: CASSPAPTDTQYF. The CDR3 DNA sequence: TGTGCCAGCAGCCCAGCCCCCACAGATACGCAGTATTTT.

CDR3 amino acids: CSARNLEGANEKLFF. The CDR3 coding sequence is TGCAGTGCTAGGAATCTCGAGGGGGCTAATGAAAAACTGTTTTTT. This chain links TRBV20-1 with TRBJ1-4, with a tentative D call TRBD1 (6 bases). The CDR3 is made up of 15 amino acids. The V gene lost 3 bases and the J gene lost 3 bases, with 14 bases spanning the gap. CDR1 and CDR2 (germline): DFQATT, SNEGSKA (reference sequence).

The CDR3 DNA reads as TGTGCCAGCATCTCCGGCGGTGAGCAGTTCTTC. It codes for CASISGGEQFF. The V gene is TRBV11-1, the J gene TRBJ2-1; D unclear. This CDR3 spans 11 amino acids. Germline V gives CDR1 SGHAT, CDR2 FQDESV (reference sequence). Trimming took 7 bases from V and 9 from J, leaving 10 bases between them.

V usage is TRBV4-2 and J usage is TRBJ2-2, with D uncertain. The CDR3 contains 21 residues. V lost 3 bases and J 0 bases, leaving 26 bases between the germline ends. Per germline, CDR1 LGHNA and CDR2 YNFKEQ. CDR3 nucleotides: TGTGCCAGCAGCCACCAACCGGGCCGATTACCCCGTGGATCGAACACCGGGGAGCTGTTTTTT. Translation gives CASSHQPGRLPRGSNTGELFF.

The chain joins TRBV20-1 to TRBJ2-7; D is perhaps TRBD2 (6 bases). The CDR3 contains 12 residues. Germline values: CDR1 DFQATT, CDR2 SNEGSKA (reference sequence). V was trimmed by 1 base and J by 6 bases, leaving 10 bases between them. CDR3 sequence reads: CSARGGGVEQYF. In nucleotides, the CDR3 is TGCAGTGCTAGAGGGGGCGGGGTCGAGCAGTACTTC.

This chain joins TRBV28 and TRBJ2-7; the D gene is possibly TRBD2 (5 bases). Judging by the DNA end, TRBJ2-5 fits better; the J call may be wrong. Per germline, CDR1 MDHEN and CDR2 SYDVKM. The CDR3 is 15 amino acids. Here the CDR3 reads CASSNAPDSQETQYF. In DNA, the CDR3 is TGTGCCAGCAGTAACGCCCCGGACTCCCAAGAGACCCAGTACTTC.

This clonotype was seen only once. This chain joins TRBV5-6 and TRBJ2-7; D remains unclear. With 4 bases removed from V and 2 bases from J, the gap between germline ends came to 19 bases. Per germline, CDR1 SGHDT and CDR2 YYEEEE. The CDR3 length is 16 residues. The DNA for the CDR3 is TGTGCCAGCAGCCACTTAGTTGGCCCACCGCCCTACGAGCAGTACTTC. Its protein product is CASSHLVGPPPYEQYF.

The V gene is TRBV7-2, the J gene TRBJ2-7; 8 bases are a match to TRBD2. The germline gives CDR1 SGHTA, CDR2 FQGNSA. This CDR3 has 15 residues. V lost 2 bases to trimming and J lost 4 bases; unmatched junction nucleotides: 7. CDR3 region: CASSLLYQREYEQYF. For the CDR3, the DNA is TGTGCCAGCAGCTTATTATACCAGCGGGAGTACGAGCAGTACTTC.

The chain uses TRBV9 and TRBJ2-1, with 16 bases that match TRBD2. CDR3 length equals 16 residues. Trimming at V came to 2 bases and at J to 12 bases, leaving 8 bases not matched to a gene. CDR1 is SGDLS, CDR2 YYNGEE, per germline. CDR3 bases: TGTGCCAGCAGCGTCTCCGGGACTAGCGGGGGGGCCGGGCAGTTCTTC. It specifies CASSVSGTSGGAGQFF.

This clonotype was counted only a few times. V is TRBV7-9 and J is TRBJ2-7; D is possibly TRBD2 (7 bases). Trimming took 5 bases from V and 2 from J, leaving 10 bases between them. Germline CDR1 SEHNR, CDR2 FQNEAQ (reference sequence). This CDR3 has 13 amino acids. The CDR3 nucleotides read TGTGCCAGCAGCGAGGGGGGGGCCTACGAGCAGTACTTC. This translates into CASSEGGAYEQYF.

This clonotype came up a few times. J is TRBJ2-7 and V is TRBV18; TRBD2 matches at 13 bases. Germline V lookup: CDR1 KGHSH, CDR2 LQKENI. The CDR3 is 16 residues long. Trimming at V came to 4 bases and at J to 3 bases, leaving 6 bases not matched to a gene. As DNA, the CDR3 is TGTGCCAGCTCACGAAGACTAGCGGGAGGAATCTACGAGCAGTACTTC. Translation: CASSRRLAGGIYEQYF.

The chain couples TRBV7-9 to TRBJ1-1; D is uncertain. CDR3 length: 10 residues. Trimming cost V 6 bases and J 7 bases, with 6 bases left between them. Germline V gives CDR1 SEHNR, CDR2 FQNEAQ (reference sequence). The CDR3 bases are TGTGCCAGCAGTGTAGGTGAAGCTTTCTTT. This translates into CASSVGEAFF.

CDR3 region: CASSDTSGRYNEQFF. CDR3 DNA: TGTGCCAGCAGCGATACTAGCGGGAGGTACAATGAGCAGTTCTTC. The gene calls are TRBV7-2 and TRBJ2-1; 12 nucleotides agree with TRBD2. The CDR3 totals 15 residues. J was trimmed by 4 bases and V by 5 bases; bases with no gene match: 3. Germline loops: CDR1 SGHTA, CDR2 FQGNSA.

A single count supports this clonotype. J is TRBJ2-5 and V is TRBV21-1; TRBD1, the D gene given by the table, was not confirmed from the DNA. TRBV21-1 is a documented pseudogene. The CDR3 runs to 17 residues. The CDR3 DNA sequence: TGTGCCAGCAGCAAAAGTAGCCCGTTGGGACGCGGAGAGACCCAGTACTTC. As protein: CASSKSSPLGRGETQYF.

J is TRBJ2-1 and V is TRBV7-9; 12 nucleotides match TRBD1. Unmatched junction bases numbered 6, after V lost 4 bases and J lost 8 bases. Germline CDR1 and CDR2: SEHNR and FQNEAQ (reference sequence). This CDR3 is built from 15 residues. For the CDR3, the DNA is TGTGCCAGCAGCTCACCGGGACAGGGGGCCTATGAGCAGTTCTTC. Its protein product is CASSSPGQGAYEQFF.

This clonotype was counted between two and nine times. The CDR3 here is CASSHSTGVYEQYF. CDR3 nucleotide sequence: TGTGCCAGCAGCCATTCGACAGGGGTCTACGAGCAGTACTTC. The chain has TRBV4-2 and TRBJ2-7; 8 bases fit TRBD1. The CDR3 has 14 residues. Germline V gene data show CDR1 as LGHNA and CDR2 as YNFKEQ. Trimming removed 3 bases from V and 3 bases from J; junction bases left unmatched: 4.

The rearrangement uses TRBV5-1 and TRBJ1-2, with 8 bases aligning to TRBD1. The V and J ends lost 3 bases and 7 bases, in that order; junction bases with no gene match: 8. Germline CDR1 SGHRS, CDR2 YFSETQ. This CDR3 has 14 residues. The CDR3 protein is CASSSGQGAGGYTF. The CDR3 bases are TGCGCCAGCAGCTCCGGACAGGGTGCGGGTGGCTACACCTTC.

This clonotype was recorded only once. This rearrangement joins TRBV30 to TRBJ2-6; D is ambiguous. Trimming pared 0 bases from V and 1 base from J, leaving 7 bases between. This CDR3 has 15 residues. Germline CDR1 reads GTSNPN; CDR2 reads SVGIG (reference sequence). The CDR3 nucleotides read TGTGCCTGGAGTGTATCGGCATCTGGGGCCAACGTCCTGACTTTC. It codes for CAWSVSASGANVLTF.

This clonotype was counted ten times or more. The genes are TRBV9 and TRBJ2-1, with 10 bases fitting TRBD2. The V and J ends lost 4 bases and 4 bases, in that order; junction bases with no gene match: 8. Looked up from germline, CDR1 is SGDLS and CDR2 is YYNGEE. CDR3 length: 16 residues. DNA of the CDR3: TGTGCCAGCAGCCGTGCCGGGACTAGCGTTTACAATGAGCAGTTCTTC. Amino acid sequence: CASSRAGTSVYNEQFF. Using reference TRBV9 and TRBJ2-1 for the parts outside the CDR3, the full variable domain is DSGVTQTPKHLITATGQRVTLRCSPRSGDLSVYWYQQSLDQGLQFLIQYYNGEERAKGNILERFSAQQFPDLHSELNLSSLELGDSALYFCASSRAGTSVYNEQFFGPGTRLTVL.